This TCR beta chain was captured by sequencing in a study of regulatory T cells in long-lasting Graves disease (dated by TCRdb to the early 2020s). Turning to the overall study: Antithyroid drugs had been taken for less than 3 months by newly diagnosed Graves' disease patients. Peripheral blood TCR sequencing and RNA sequencing compared persistent Graves' disease patients with newly diagnosed Graves' disease patients. The study was registered as a clinical trial and conducted in China. TCR sequencing covered some 13 persistent and 20 newly diagnosed Graves' disease patients, 33 samples in total.

What the study reported, not specific to this receptor: Sequencing and analysis were limited to the TCR beta chain. A larger number of public clonotypes was shared among persistent patients (fewer than 3,000) than among newly diagnosed patients (more than 850). Lower TCR Shannon entropy and fewer highly expanded clones were observed in persistent Graves' disease patients than in newly diagnosed patients, which suggested clonal expansion. The study examined only peripheral blood because the primary lesion, thyroid tissue, could not be accessed. Preferential use of TRBV28, TRBJ1-2 and TRBJ2-5 was observed in persistent disease, whereas TRBV20-1 and TRBJ2-1 were favored in newly diagnosed disease. The authors noted that the small sample size was a limitation that may lower accuracy.

Library generation was performed with multiplex PCR. Instrument on record: Illumina HiSeq 4000. TCR beta libraries were built with iRepertoire HTBI primers and Arm-PCR amplification of CDR3 regions. Gel purification was performed on PCR products prior to sequencing. As for how the authors treated the data: A total of fewer than 65 TRBV and 14 TRBJ segments were identified across samples and were used for gene usage analysis of CDR3 amino acid clonotypes. COPE and FqMerger were used to merge the filtered high-quality paired reads into contigs. BLAST was used to align contigs to the IMGT TRBV, TRBD and TRBJ reference genes, and CDR3 was defined following IMGT. Any clonotype with a frequency above 0.1% was counted as a highly expanded clone. Shannon entropy was used to measure repertoire diversity, and the Gini coefficient was used to measure V-J evenness. A clonotype found in more than one individual was treated as public. TCRdb trimmed public reads at Q25 via fastp, called clones via MiXCR and kept in-frame beta chains. Every entry covers one CDR3 protein and lists the most common genes and DNA from its rows. These V and J calls originate from TCRdb's pipeline instead of the authors' own analysis. Across this sample there are almost 450,000 distinct CDR3 sequences, with 16% seen only once. The ten most abundant clones make up approximately 12% of the sample.

As to this clonotype: The antigen it recognizes is unknown. It has no much larger one-base neighbor in the sample; base qualities were not kept.

The time point label, as the study defines it: newly diagnosed GD, antithyroid drugs for less than 3 months. For both TCR sequencing and RNA sequencing, RNA was extracted from PBMCs in TRIzol. Graves' disease was diagnosed according to American Thyroid Association guidelines. The patients came from an endocrinology department in Xi'an, China. Each patient gave roughly 10 milliliters of peripheral blood, collected in an EDTA anticoagulant tube. Ficoll Paque Plus density gradient separation was used to isolate PBMCs, and no additional T cell sorting was done. An Agilent 2100 Bioanalyzer and agarose gel were used to check RNA quality, and a NanoDrop 2000 was used to measure RNA concentration. From the cysteine through the phenylalanine, the CDR3 covers 18 amino acids. Only the CDR3 DNA is retained, 54 bases long and in frame from the first base. Relative to germline, V is 8 bases shorter and J is 0 bases shorter, with 26 bases between their ends.

The same data also went into a second study, on T cells in Graves' hyperthyroidism and ophthalmopathy. The second source states: A patient counted as having stable Graves' hyperthyroidism if no progression to ophthalmopathy occurred over 18 months of follow-up. The hyperthyroidism patients were between 18 and 65 years old and newly diagnosed, with a disease duration of less than 2 months. The study excluded patients with uncontrolled infections, other autoimmune diseases, pregnancy or lactation. Diagnoses were established on the basis of clinical symptoms, serum thyroxine and TRAb, thyroid ultrasound, and orbital computed tomography. The first round of RT-PCR for the TCR CDR3 was performed with the HTBI primer set and the Qiagen OneStep RT-PCR kit. Blood samples also contained most of the expanded thyroid clonotypes (frequency above 0.001), which suggests that blood repertoires may reflect thyroid immune responses. A model built on a 13 V-J signature distinguished ophthalmopathy from stable hyperthyroidism, reaching around 88% sensitivity and 81.08% specificity in cross-validation and 80%/75% in testing. In validation, the model predicted progression to ophthalmopathy with 55% to 71% sensitivity and less than 75% specificity, a median of around six months before onset. A discovery cohort of about 96 patients, 43 with Graves' ophthalmopathy and 55 to 65 with stable Graves' hyperthyroidism, was used to find distinguishing TCR V-J signatures. Prospective prediction of ophthalmopathy was tested in an independent validation cohort consisting of 18 hyperthyroidism patients and approximately 16 patients who later progressed to ophthalmopathy. The roughly 100 discovery patients were randomly divided into training and test sets at a 7:3 ratio. Thyroid tissue and blood T-cell repertoires from more than five Graves' hyperthyroidism patients were also compared in the study. Following sampling, methimazole starting at 30 mg daily was given to hyperthyroidism patients, and high-dose intravenous methylprednisolone was given to ophthalmopathy patients. The libraries were constructed in a second round of multiplex PCR and then size-selected and purified. Paired-end sequencing of the libraries was performed with 100 bp reads on an Illumina HiSeq2000. Raw data were processed with SOAPnuke, discarding reads with adapters, uncalled bases, mean Phred below 15, or no exact constant-primer or identifier match. COPE v1.2.5 was used to merge the high-quality paired reads, and each unique nucleotide sequence was defined as a clonotype. MiTCR v1.1 was used to align clonotypes to the IMGT TRBV, TRBD and TRBJ reference segments. The analysis was restricted to V-J combinations with a frequency above 0.0001, which together covered roughly 99% of the repertoires. A TCS score was defined as the ratio of F50 (clonal expansion) to E x V (chaos), with BLOSUM62-based TCRdist applied between CDR3 peptides within each V-J. Welch's t-statistics and random forest reduced 500 to 550 V-J features to 13, which were used in a naive Bayes classifier (R e1071). Sample size was not statistically predetermined, and blinding of investigators to group allocation was not performed. The paper reports TCR Vbeta CDR3 sequencing of over 120 peripheral blood samples: over 40 ophthalmopathy, over 70 hyperthyroidism and approximately 17 progressor patients.

This receptor was taken from a woman in her thirties with Graves disease. Donor details come from another sample of the same person, matched by shared clones. This specimen was peripheral blood mononuclear cells (PBMCs), taken at new diagnosis, from a patient treated with antithyroid drugs. The rearranged chain carries TRBV12-3 or TRBV12-4 and TRBJ2-7, with the D gene possibly TRBD1 or TRBD2, each one fitting 5 bases. The DNA sequence is given as TGTGCCAGCGGCTGGGACCGGAGATACCTAAAGAGCTCCTACGAGCAGTACTTC. Its product reads: CASGWDRRYLKSSYEQYF.